This TCR beta chain was obtained from a study of cytomegalovirus exposure and HLA in healthy donors. 60 Vbeta and 13 Jbeta primers were used in PCR. Only in-frame clones appear in the TCRdb table, and some are missing; sequencing was by immunoSEQ multiplex PCR. The sample yields roughly 150,000 clones, approximately 80% seen once. The CDR3 spans 14 residues. Germline CDR1 SGHRS, CDR2 YFSETQ. V was clipped by 0 bases and J by 0 bases, with 6 bases between them. The sequence came from a man aged 25-45 years in good health and CMV-seropositive. Sequencing was performed on PBMCs. J is TRBJ2-5 and V is TRBV5-1, with D perhaps matching TRBD2 (5 bases). DNA for the CDR3: TGCGCCAGCAGCTTGGCGGGAAACCAAGAGACCCAGTACTTC. This translates into CASSLAGNQETQYF.